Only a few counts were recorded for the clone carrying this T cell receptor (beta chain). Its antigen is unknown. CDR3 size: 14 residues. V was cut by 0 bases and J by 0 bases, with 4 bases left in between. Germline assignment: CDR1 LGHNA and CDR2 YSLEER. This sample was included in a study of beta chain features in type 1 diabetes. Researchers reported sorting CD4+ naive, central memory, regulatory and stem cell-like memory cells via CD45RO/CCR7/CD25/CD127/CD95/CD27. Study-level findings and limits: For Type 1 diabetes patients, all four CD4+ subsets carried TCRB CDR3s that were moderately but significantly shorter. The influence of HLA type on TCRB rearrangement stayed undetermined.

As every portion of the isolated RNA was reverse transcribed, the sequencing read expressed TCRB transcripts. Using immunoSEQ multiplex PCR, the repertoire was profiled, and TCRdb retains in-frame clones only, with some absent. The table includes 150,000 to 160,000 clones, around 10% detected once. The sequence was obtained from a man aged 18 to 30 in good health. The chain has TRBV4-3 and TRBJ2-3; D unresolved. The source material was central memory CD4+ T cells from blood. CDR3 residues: CASSQEFSTDTQYF. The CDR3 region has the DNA TGCGCCAGCAGCCAAGAGTTTAGCACAGATACGCAGTATTTT.